Described below is a single T cell receptor beta chain sequence and its context. Its antigen is unidentified. This sample is part of a study of type 1 and type 2 diabetes patients. Study outcomes and limitations: Type 2 diabetes and control samples shared highly correlated V and J usage, averaging approximately 0.97.

PCR was run on genomic DNA. The TCR beta CDR3 region was amplified using 30 forward and 13 reverse primers. TCRdb redid the calling of the multiplex PCR reads with MiXCR, one entry per CDR3 protein. The table shows fewer than 300,000 distinct CDR3 sequences, with more than 45% occurring only once. The germline V and J ends were trimmed by 6 bases and 0 bases, with 9 bases remaining between them. The CDR3 length is 14 residues. Germline V gene lookup returns CDR1 ENHRY and CDR2 SYGVKD. The receptor was derived from a man aged 18 to 29 with type 2 diabetes. This chain uses TRBV10-3 with TRBJ1-3; no reliable D call. The specimen sequenced was peripheral blood mononuclear cells (PBMCs). The CDR3 sequence: CAIREGISGNTIYF. The CDR3 nucleotides read TGTGCCATCAGGGAAGGAATCTCTGGAAACACCATATATTTT.